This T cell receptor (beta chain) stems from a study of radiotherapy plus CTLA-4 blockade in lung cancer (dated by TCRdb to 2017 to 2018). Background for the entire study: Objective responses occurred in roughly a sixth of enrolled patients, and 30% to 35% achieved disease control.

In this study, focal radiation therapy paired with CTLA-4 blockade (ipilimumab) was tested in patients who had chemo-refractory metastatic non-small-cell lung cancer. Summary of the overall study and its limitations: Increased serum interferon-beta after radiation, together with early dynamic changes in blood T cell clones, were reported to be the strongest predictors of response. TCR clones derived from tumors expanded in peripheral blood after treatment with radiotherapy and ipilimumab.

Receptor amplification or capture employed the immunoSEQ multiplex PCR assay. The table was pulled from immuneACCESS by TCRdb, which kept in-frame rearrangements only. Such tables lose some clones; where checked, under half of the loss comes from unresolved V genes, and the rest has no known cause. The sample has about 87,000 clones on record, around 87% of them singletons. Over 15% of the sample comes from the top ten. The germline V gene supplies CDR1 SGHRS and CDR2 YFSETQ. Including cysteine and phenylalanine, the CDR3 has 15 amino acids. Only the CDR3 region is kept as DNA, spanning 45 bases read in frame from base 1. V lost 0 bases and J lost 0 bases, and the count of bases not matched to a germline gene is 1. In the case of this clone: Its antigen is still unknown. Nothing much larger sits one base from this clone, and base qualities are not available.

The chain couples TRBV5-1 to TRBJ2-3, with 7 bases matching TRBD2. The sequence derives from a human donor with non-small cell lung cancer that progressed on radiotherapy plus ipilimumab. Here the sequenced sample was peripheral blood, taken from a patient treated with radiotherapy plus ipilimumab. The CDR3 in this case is CASSLGGLSTDTQYF. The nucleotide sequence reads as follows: TGCGCCAGCAGCTTGGGGGGACTAAGCACAGATACGCAGTATTTT.